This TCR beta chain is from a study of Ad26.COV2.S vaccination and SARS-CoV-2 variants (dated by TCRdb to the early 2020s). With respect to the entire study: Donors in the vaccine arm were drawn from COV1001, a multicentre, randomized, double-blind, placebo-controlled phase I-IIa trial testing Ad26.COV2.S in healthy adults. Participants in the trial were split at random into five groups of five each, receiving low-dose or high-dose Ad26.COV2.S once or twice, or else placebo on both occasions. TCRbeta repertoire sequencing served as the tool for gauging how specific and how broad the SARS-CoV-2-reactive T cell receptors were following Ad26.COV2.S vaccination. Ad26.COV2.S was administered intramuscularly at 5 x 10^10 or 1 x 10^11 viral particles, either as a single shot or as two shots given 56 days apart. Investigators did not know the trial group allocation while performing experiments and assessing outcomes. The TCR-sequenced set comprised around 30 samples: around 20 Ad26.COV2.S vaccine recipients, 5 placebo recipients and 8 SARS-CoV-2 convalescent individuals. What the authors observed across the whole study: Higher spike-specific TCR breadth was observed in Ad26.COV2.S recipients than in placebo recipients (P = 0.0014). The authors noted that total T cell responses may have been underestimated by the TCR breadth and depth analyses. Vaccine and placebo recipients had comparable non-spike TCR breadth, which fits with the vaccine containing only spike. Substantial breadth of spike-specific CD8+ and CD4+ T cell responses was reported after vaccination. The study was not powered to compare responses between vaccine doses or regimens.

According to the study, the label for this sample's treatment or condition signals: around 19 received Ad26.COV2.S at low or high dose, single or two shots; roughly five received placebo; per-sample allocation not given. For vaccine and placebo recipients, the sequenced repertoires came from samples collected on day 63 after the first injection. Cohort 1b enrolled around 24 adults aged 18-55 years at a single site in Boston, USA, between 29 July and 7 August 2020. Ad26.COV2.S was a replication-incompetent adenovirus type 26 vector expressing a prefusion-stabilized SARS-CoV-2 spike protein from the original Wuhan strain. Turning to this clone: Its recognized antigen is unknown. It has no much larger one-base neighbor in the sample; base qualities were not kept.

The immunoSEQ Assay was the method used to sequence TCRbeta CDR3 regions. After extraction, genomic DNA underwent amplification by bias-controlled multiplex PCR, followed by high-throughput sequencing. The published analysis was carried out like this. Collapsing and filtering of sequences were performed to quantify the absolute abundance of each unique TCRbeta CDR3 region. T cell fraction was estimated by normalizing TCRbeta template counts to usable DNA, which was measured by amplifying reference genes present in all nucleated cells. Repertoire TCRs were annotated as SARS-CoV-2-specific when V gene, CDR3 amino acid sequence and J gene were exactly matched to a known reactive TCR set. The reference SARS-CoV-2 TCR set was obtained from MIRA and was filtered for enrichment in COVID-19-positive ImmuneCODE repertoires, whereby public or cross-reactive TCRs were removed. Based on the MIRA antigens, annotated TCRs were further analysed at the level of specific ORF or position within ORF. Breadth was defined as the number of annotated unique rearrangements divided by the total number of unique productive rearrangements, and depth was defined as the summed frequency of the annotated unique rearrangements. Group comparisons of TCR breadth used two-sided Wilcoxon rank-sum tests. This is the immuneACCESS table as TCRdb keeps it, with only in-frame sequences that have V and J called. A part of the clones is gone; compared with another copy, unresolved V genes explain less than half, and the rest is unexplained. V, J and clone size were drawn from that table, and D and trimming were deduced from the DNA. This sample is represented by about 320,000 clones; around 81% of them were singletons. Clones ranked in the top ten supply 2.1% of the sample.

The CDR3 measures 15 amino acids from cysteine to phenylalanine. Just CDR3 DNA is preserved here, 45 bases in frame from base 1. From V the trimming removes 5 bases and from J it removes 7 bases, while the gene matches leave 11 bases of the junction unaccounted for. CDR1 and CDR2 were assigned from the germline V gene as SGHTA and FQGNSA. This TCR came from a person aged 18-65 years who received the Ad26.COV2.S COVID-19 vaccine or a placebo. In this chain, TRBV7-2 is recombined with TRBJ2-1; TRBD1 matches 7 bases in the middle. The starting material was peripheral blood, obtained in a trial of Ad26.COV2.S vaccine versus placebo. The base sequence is TGTGCCAGCAGCCCCGGCTACAGGGGAATAAATGAGCAGTTCTTC. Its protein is CASSPGYRGINEQFF.